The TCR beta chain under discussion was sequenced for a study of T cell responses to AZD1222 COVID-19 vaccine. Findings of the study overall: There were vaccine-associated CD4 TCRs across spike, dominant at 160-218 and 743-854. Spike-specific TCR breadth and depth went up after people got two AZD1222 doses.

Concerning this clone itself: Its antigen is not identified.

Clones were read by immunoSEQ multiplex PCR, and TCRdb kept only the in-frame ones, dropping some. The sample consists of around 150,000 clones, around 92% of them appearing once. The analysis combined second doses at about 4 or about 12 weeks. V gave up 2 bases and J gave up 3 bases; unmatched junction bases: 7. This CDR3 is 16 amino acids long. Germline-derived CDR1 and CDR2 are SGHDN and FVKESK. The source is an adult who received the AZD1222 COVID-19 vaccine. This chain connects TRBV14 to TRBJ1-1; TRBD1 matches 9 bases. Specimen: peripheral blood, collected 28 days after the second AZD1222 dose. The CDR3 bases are TGTGCCAGCAGCCAATACCCGGGACAGGGCTACACTGAAGCTTTCTTT. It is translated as CASSQYPGQGYTEAFF.